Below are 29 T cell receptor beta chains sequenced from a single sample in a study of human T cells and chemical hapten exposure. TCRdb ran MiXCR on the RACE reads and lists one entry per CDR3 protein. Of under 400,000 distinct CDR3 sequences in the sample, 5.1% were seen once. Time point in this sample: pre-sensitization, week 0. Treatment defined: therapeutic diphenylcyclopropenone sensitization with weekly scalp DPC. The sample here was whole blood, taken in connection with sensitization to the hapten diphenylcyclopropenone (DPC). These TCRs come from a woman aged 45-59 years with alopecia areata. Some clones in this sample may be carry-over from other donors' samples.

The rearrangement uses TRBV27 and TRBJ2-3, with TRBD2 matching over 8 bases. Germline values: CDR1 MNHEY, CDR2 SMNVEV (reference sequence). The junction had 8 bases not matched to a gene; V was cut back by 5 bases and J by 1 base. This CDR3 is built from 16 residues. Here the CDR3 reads CASSRRAGARTDTQYF. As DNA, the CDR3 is TGTGCCAGCAGTCGGCGAGCGGGGGCGCGCACAGATACGCAGTATTTT.

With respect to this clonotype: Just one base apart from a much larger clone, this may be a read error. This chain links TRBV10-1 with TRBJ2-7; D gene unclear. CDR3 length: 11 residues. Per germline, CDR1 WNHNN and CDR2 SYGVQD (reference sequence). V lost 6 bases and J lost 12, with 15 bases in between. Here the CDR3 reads CASRNDLQRYF. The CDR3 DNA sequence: TGCGCCAGCAGGAACGATCTCCAGCGGTACTTC.

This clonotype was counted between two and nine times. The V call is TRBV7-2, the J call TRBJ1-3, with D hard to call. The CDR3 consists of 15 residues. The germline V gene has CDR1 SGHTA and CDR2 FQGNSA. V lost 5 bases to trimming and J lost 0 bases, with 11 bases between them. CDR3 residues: CASSTDSVSGNTIYF. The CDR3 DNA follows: TGTGCCAGCAGCACGGACTCCGTCTCTGGAAACACCATATATTTT.

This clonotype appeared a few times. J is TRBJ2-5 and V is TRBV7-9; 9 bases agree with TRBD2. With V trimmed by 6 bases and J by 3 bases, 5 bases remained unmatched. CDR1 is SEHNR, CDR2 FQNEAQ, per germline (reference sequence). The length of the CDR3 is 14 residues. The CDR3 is CASSWRGGEETQYF. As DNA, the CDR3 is TGTGCCAGCAGTTGGCGGGGGGGCGAAGAGACCCAGTACTTC. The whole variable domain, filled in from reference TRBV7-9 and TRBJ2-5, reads DTGVSQNPRHKITKRGQNVTFRCDPISEHNRLYWYRQTLGQGPEFLTYFQNEAQLEKSRLLSDRFSAERPKGSFSTLEIQRTEQGDSAMYLCASSWRGGEETQYFGPGTRLLVL.

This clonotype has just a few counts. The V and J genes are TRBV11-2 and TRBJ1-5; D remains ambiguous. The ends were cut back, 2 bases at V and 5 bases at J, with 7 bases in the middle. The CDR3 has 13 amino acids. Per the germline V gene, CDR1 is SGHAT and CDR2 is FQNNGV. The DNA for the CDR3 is TGTGCCAGCAGCTTAAACAGCCATCAGCCCCAGCATTTT. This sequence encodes CASSLNSHQPQHF.

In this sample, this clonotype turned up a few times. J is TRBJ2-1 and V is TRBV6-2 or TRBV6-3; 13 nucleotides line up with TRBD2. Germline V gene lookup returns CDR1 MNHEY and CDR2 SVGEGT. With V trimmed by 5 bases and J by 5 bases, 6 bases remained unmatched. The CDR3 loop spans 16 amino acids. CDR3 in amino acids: CASSPIGTSGNNEQFF. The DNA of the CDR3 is TGTGCCAGCAGTCCGATTGGGACTAGCGGGAACAATGAGCAGTTCTTC.

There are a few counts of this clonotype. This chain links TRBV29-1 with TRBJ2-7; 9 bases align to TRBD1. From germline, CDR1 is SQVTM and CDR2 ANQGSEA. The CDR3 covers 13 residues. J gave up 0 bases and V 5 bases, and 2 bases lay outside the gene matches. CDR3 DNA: TGCAGCGTTCGGACAGGGGACTCCTACGAGCAGTACTTC. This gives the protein CSVRTGDSYEQYF.

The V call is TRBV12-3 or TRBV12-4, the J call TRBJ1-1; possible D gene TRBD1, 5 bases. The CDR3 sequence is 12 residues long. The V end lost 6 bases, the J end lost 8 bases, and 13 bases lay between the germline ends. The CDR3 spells CASRKGAAEAFF. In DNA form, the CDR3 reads TGTGCCAGCAGGAAAGGGGCCGCAGAAGCTTTCTTT.

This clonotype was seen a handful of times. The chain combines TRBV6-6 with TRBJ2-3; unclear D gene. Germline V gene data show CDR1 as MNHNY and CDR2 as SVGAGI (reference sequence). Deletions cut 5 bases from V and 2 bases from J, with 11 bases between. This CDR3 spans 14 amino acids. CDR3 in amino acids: CASSPQGTTDTQYF. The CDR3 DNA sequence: TGTGCCAGCAGTCCTCAAGGTACCACAGATACGCAGTATTTT.

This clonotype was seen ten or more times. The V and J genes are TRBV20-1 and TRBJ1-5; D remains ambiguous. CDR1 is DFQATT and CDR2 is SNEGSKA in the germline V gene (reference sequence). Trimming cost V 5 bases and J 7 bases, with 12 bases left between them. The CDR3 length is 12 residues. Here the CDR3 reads CSARKEAQPQHF. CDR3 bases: TGCAGTGCTCGAAAGGAGGCGCAGCCCCAGCATTTT.

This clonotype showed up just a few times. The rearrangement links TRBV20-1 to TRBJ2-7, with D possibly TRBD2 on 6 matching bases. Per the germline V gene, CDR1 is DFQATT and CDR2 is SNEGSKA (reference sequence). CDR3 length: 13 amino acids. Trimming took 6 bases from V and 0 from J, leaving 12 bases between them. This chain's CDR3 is CSASGGASYEQYF. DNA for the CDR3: TGCAGTGCCAGTGGCGGGGCCTCCTACGAGCAGTACTTC.

The CDR3 protein is CASSPKWQGASGANVLTF. The CDR3 nucleotides are TGTGCCAGCAGCCCCAAATGGCAGGGGGCTTCTGGGGCCAACGTCCTGACTTTC. The chain has TRBV5-4 and TRBJ2-6; 8 positions match TRBD1. The CDR3 is 18 residues long. Looked up from germline, CDR1 is SGHNT and CDR2 is YYREEE (reference sequence). V shed 4 bases, J shed 1 base, and the junction held 10 bases outside the gene matches. The whole variable domain, remainder taken from reference TRBV5-4 and TRBJ2-6, is ETGVTQSPTHLIKTRGQQVTLRCSSQSGHNTVSWYQQALGQGPQFIFQYYREEENGRGNFPPRFSGLQFPNYSSELNVNALELDDSALYLCASSPKWQGASGANVLTFGAGSRLTVL.

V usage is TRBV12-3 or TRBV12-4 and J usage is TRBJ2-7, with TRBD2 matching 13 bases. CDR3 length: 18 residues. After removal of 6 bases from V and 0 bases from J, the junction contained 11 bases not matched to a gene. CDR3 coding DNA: TGTGCCAGCAGCCACCCCGGGACTAGCGGGATTTACTCCTACGAGCAGTACTTC. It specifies CASSHPGTSGIYSYEQYF.

The DNA for the CDR3 is TGTGCCAGCAGCTTAATCGTTGGGGGAGGGCTTGTAGATACGCAGTATTTT. Translation: CASSLIVGGGLVDTQYF. V and J are TRBV11-2 and TRBJ2-3; 7 positions agree with TRBD2. The CDR3 runs 17 residues. Unmatched junction bases numbered 13, after V lost 2 bases and J lost 5 bases. Per germline, CDR1 SGHAT and CDR2 FQNNGV.

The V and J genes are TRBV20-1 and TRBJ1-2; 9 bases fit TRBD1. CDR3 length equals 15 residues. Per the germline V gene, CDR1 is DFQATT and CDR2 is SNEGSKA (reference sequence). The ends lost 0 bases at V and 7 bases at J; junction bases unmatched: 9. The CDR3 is CSARDPQGAVFGYTF. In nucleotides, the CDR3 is TGCAGTGCTAGAGATCCACAGGGGGCTGTATTTGGCTACACCTTC.

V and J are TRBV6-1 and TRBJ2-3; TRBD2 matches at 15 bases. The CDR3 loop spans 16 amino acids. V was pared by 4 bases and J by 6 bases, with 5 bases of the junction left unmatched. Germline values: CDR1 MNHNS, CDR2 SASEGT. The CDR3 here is CASSGGLAGGGDTQYF. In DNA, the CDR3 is TGTGCCAGCAGTGGGGGACTAGCGGGAGGAGGGGATACGCAGTATTTT.

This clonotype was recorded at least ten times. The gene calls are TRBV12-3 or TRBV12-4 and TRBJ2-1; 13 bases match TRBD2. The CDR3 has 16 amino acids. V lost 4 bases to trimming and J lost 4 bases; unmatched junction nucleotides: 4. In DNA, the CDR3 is TGTGCCAGCAGTTCACCGGGACTAGCGGGGTACAATGAGCAGTTCTTC. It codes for CASSSPGLAGYNEQFF.

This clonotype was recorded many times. CDR3 sequence reads: CASSPSRGEQFF. CDR3 bases: TGTGCCAGCAGCCCGAGCCGGGGTGAGCAGTTCTTC. The chain combines TRBV9 with TRBJ2-1, with a tentative D call TRBD2 (5 bases). Trimming shortened V by 4 bases and J by 9 bases, and 11 bases separated the two germline ends. The germline CDR1 and CDR2 sequences are SGDLS and YYNGEE. CDR3 length: 12 residues.

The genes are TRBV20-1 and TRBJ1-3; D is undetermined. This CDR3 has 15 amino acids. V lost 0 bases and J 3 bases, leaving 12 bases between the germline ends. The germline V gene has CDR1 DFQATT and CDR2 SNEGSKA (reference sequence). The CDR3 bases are TGCAGTGCTAGAGATAGTGGGAGGAGTGGAAACACCATATATTTT. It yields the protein CSARDSGRSGNTIYF.

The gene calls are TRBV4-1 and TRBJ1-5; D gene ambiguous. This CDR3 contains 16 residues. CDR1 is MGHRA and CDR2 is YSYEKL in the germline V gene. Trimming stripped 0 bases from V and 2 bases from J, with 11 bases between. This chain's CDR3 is CASSQDGERGNQPQHF. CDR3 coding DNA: TGCGCCAGCAGCCAAGACGGGGAAAGAGGCAATCAGCCCCAGCATTTT.

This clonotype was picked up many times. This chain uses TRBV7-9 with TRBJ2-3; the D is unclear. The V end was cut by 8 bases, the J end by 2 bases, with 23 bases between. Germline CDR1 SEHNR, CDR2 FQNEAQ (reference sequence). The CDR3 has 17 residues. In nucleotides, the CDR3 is TGTGCCAGCTTGGGCTTAGAGCCAACCATAAACACAGATACGCAGTATTTT. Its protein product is CASLGLEPTINTDTQYF.

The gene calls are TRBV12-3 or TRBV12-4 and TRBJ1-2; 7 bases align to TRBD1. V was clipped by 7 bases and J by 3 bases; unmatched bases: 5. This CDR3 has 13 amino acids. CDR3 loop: CASTTGTDYGYTF. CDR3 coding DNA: TGTGCCAGCACCACTGGGACAGACTATGGCTACACCTTC.

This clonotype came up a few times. In DNA form, the CDR3 reads TGCGCCAGCAGCCAACGCCTCGGGCACCAAGGCACCGGGGAGCTGTTTTTT. Its protein product is CASSQRLGHQGTGELFF. The chain couples TRBV4-3 to TRBJ2-2; D remains unclear. The germline gives CDR1 LGHNA, CDR2 YSLEER. Deletions cut 2 bases from V and 4 bases from J, with 17 bases between. This CDR3 comprises 17 residues.

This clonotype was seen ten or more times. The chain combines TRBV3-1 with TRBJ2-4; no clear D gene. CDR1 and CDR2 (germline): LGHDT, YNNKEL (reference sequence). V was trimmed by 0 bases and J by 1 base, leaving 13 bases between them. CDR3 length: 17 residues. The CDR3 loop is CASSQDRVTSAKNIQYF. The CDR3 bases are TGTGCCAGCAGCCAAGATCGTGTAACCTCTGCCAAAAACATTCAGTACTTC.

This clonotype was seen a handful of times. The CDR3 spells CASSQGGQGNEKLFF. In DNA form, the CDR3 reads TGTGCCAGCAGCCAAGGGGGACAGGGTAATGAAAAACTGTTTTTT. This chain uses TRBV4-2 with TRBJ1-4; the match to TRBD1 covers 9 bases. CDR1 LGHNA and CDR2 YNFKEQ come from the germline V gene. V was pared by 1 base and J by 4 bases, with 1 base of the junction left unmatched. CDR3 length: 15 amino acids.

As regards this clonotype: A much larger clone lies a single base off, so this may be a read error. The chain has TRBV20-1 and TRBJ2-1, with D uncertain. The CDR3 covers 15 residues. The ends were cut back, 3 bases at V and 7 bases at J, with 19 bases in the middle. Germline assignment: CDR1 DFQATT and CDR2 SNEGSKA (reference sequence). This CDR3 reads CSARPLAGEGNEQFF. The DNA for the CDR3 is TGCAGTGCTAGGCCCCTCGCCGGAGAAGGGAATGAGCAGTTCTTC.

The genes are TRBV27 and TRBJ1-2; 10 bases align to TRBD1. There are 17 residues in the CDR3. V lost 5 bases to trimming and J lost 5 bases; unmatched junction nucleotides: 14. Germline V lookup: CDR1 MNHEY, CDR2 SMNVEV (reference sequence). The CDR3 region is CASSAIDRGLRRYGYTF. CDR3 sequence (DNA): TGTGCCAGCAGTGCCATAGACAGGGGGCTCCGTAGGTATGGCTACACCTTC.

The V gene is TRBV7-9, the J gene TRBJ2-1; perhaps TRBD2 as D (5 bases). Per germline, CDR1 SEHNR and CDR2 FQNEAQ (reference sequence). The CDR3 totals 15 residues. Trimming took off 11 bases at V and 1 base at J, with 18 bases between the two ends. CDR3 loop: CAVGSLGRSYNEQFF. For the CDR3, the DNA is TGTGCCGTGGGGAGTCTGGGCCGATCCTACAATGAGCAGTTCTTC.

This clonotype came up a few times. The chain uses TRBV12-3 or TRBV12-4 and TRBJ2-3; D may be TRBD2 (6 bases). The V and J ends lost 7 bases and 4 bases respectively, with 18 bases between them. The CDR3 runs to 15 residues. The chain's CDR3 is CASTRDFQGADTQYF. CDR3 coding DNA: TGTGCCAGCACCAGGGACTTCCAAGGTGCAGATACGCAGTATTTT.